These 31 T cell receptor beta chains were sequenced from one sample in a study of T cell repertoires in cytomegalovirus infection. TCRdb re-called the reads through MiXCR, storing one row per CDR3 protein. The sample holds around 250,000 distinct CDR3 sequences, approximately 15% seen once. What was sequenced was CD8+ T cells from PBMCs. The receptor set was obtained from a human donor in good health (CMV status not recorded). Some clones in this sample may be carry-over from other donors' samples.

This clonotype was seen only a few times. V gene TRBV19 combines with J gene TRBJ1-1, with unresolved D. With 5 bases removed from V and 7 bases from J, the gap between germline ends came to 14 bases. This CDR3 region has 13 residues. CDR1 is LNHDA and CDR2 is SQIVND in the germline V gene (reference sequence). CDR3 sequence: CASSFNPWGEAFF. The CDR3, as DNA: TGTGCCAGTAGTTTTAACCCCTGGGGTGAAGCTTTCTTT.

A few counts support this clonotype. The chain employs TRBV7-3 and TRBJ2-1; tentatively, D is TRBD1 (6 bases). Germline V gene sequence: CDR1 SGHTA, CDR2 FQGTGA. The V gene lost 3 bases and the J gene lost 8 bases, with 17 bases spanning the gap. CDR3 length: 15 amino acids. CDR3 sequence: CASSFTGGAGDEQFF. CDR3 DNA: TGTGCCAGCAGCTTTACTGGGGGCGCTGGGGATGAGCAGTTCTTC.

V is TRBV10-3 and J is TRBJ1-1, with TRBD1 matching 11 bases. Germline V gene lookup returns CDR1 ENHRY and CDR2 SYGVKD. The CDR3 contains 14 residues. The V gene end was trimmed by 8 bases and the J gene end by 3 bases; junction bases not matched to a gene: 5. CDR3 nucleotide sequence: TGTGCCATCGGGACAGGGGGATGGGACACTGAAGCTTTCTTT. Translated: CAIGTGGWDTEAFF.

The chain joins TRBV10-3 to TRBJ2-7; 9 positions agree with TRBD1. Germline V gene lookup returns CDR1 ENHRY and CDR2 SYGVKD. The junction had 2 bases not matched to a gene; V was cut back by 9 bases and J by 2 bases. The CDR3 covers 12 residues. The CDR3 here is CAIGQGPYEQYF. The CDR3 bases are TGTGCCATTGGACAGGGGCCCTACGAGCAGTACTTC.

This clonotype was recorded a few times. The V and J genes are TRBV13 and TRBJ2-1; TRBD1 or TRBD2 may be the D gene (5 bases each). CDR1 is PRHDT and CDR2 is FYEKMQ in the germline V gene (reference sequence). V lost 5 bases and J 3 bases, leaving 20 bases between the germline ends. There are 17 residues in the CDR3. The CDR3 nucleotides read TGTGCCAGCAGCCCTAGGCCGGGGCTGGCCATCTACAATGAGCAGTTCTTC. Translation gives CASSPRPGLAIYNEQFF.

This clonotype was seen a single time. This may arise from a read error, as a much more abundant clone is one base away. CDR3 DNA: TGTGCCGGCAGCTTAGGCCCACAGGGGCGCGATACGCAGTATTTT. As protein: CAGSLGPQGRDTQYF. The gene calls are TRBV7-6 and TRBJ2-3, with 7 bases identical to TRBD1. CDR1 SGHVS and CDR2 FNYEAQ come from the germline V gene. This CDR3 is built from 15 residues.

With regard to this clonotype: A read error may explain this, as a much larger clone is one base away. V usage is TRBV7-8 and J usage is TRBJ2-3; 8 positions agree with TRBD1. This CDR3 is 15 amino acids long. Germline CDR1 reads SGHVS; CDR2 reads FQNEAQ. The trim removed 5 bases at V and 3 bases at J, leaving 7 bases unmatched. The CDR3 loop reads CASSPRTGKTDTQYF. CDR3 DNA: TGTGCCAGCAGCCCACGGACAGGGAAAACAGATACGCAGTATTTT.

The sample holds one count of this clonotype. The rearrangement links TRBV11-2 to TRBJ2-3, with D unresolved. CDR3 length: 17 amino acids. Trimming pared 1 base from V and 2 bases from J, leaving 16 bases between. Germline CDR1 is SGHAT and CDR2 is FQNNGV. CDR3 in DNA: TGTGCCAGCAGCTTAGTCCCTGCCGGATACCCCACAGATACGCAGTATTTT. It yields the protein CASSLVPAGYPTDTQYF.

V is TRBV6-2 or TRBV6-3 and J is TRBJ1-5, with D tentatively TRBD1 (6 bases). The V gene's germline CDR1 is MNHEY and CDR2 SVGEGT. V lost 5 bases to trimming and J lost 4 bases, with 18 bases between them. This CDR3 comprises 16 residues. In DNA, the CDR3 is TGTGCCAGCAGTGGACCCAATCAGGGGCCGAATCAGCCCCAGCATTTT. It yields the protein CASSGPNQGPNQPQHF.

J is TRBJ2-3 and V is TRBV29-1; D not resolved. V dropped 3 bases and J dropped 2 bases, with 15 bases sitting between them. The germline V gene encodes CDR1 SQVTM and CDR2 ANQGSEA. The CDR3 length is 15 residues. Here the CDR3 DNA reads TGCAGCGTTGACGTACGCGAGTACCACACAGATACGCAGTATTTT. It yields the protein CSVDVREYHTDTQYF.

The rearrangement uses TRBV6-1 and TRBJ2-5; 7 bases match TRBD2. Germline V lookup: CDR1 MNHNS, CDR2 SASEGT. J was trimmed by 4 bases and V by 7 bases; bases with no gene match: 6. CDR3 length: 13 residues. The CDR3 coding sequence is TGTGCCAGCACAACCTGGGAGGGAGAGACCCAGTACTTC. Protein: CASTTWEGETQYF.

This clonotype has just a few counts. This chain joins TRBV5-1 and TRBJ1-1, with D possibly matching TRBD1 (5 bases). The CDR3 runs 19 residues. V lost 0 bases, J lost 1 base, and 22 bases lay in between. CDR1 SGHRS and CDR2 YFSETQ come from the germline V gene. CDR3 loop: CASSLGGRATGGPNTEAFF. DNA of the CDR3: TGCGCCAGCAGCTTGGGAGGCAGGGCAACTGGGGGACCGAACACTGAAGCTTTCTTT.

This clonotype was counted a few times. J is TRBJ1-1 and V is TRBV11-2; D may be TRBD1 (6 bases). The V gene lost 1 base and the J gene lost 6 bases, with 9 bases spanning the gap. Per the germline V gene, CDR1 is SGHAT and CDR2 is FQNNGV. The CDR3 has 13 residues. CDR3 nucleotide sequence: TGTGCCAGCAGCTTAGGGGGGGCCGCTGAAGCTTTCTTT. It codes for CASSLGGAAEAFF.

The genes are TRBV10-3 and TRBJ1-1, with a tentative D call TRBD1 (5 bases). V lost 7 bases and J lost 5, with 17 bases in between. Germline lookup yields CDR1 ENHRY and CDR2 SYGVKD. The CDR3 loop spans 14 amino acids. The CDR3 DNA is TGTGCCATCACCGATGGGACCTCTGGGACTGAAGCTTTCTTT. It encodes CAITDGTSGTEAFF.

This clonotype was counted ten times or more. The chain uses TRBV7-2 and TRBJ2-2; D may correspond to TRBD1 or TRBD2 (6 bases each). V was cut by 3 bases and J by 5 bases, with 13 bases left in between. This CDR3 is 15 amino acids long. CDR1 and CDR2 from the germline V gene are SGHTA and FQGNSA. The DNA for the CDR3 is TGTGCCAGCAGCTTCTTGGGGGGCAATACCGGGGAGCTGTTTTTT. It encodes CASSFLGGNTGELFF.

This clonotype was detected many times. The chain carries TRBV7-9 and TRBJ2-1, with D perhaps TRBD1 or TRBD2 (5 bases each). V was shortened by 3 bases and J by 2 bases, with 17 bases between the two germline ends. The CDR3 has 17 amino acids. Germline V gene data show CDR1 as SEHNR and CDR2 as FQNEAQ (reference sequence). CDR3 in amino acids: CASSFMSGPSTYNEQFF. CDR3 coding DNA: TGTGCCAGCAGCTTTATGTCGGGGCCATCAACCTACAATGAGCAGTTCTTC.

The J gene is TRBJ2-2, the V gene TRBV5-4, with D tentatively TRBD1 or TRBD2 (5 bases each). CDR1 is SGHNT and CDR2 is YYREEE in the germline V gene (reference sequence). Deletions cut 0 bases from V and 3 bases from J, with 15 bases between. This CDR3 is 17 amino acids long. CDR3 nucleotides: TGTGCCAGCAGCTTGGGTCTCTGGGGGACGGACACCGGGGAGCTGTTTTTT. Translated: CASSLGLWGTDTGELFF.

The V gene is TRBV19, the J gene TRBJ1-2, with 10 bases lining up with TRBD1. The J segment lost 2 bases and the V segment lost 6 bases, leaving 6 bases of the junction unmatched. From germline, CDR1 is LNHDA and CDR2 SQIVND (reference sequence). The CDR3 consists of 15 residues. CDR3 nucleotide sequence: TGTGCCAGTAGAAGACAGGGGGCGCGAAACTATGGCTACACCTTC. This codes for CASRRQGARNYGYTF. Complete variable domain (other parts from reference TRBV19 and TRBJ1-2): DGGITQSPKYLFRKEGQNVTLSCEQNLNHDAMYWYRQDPGQGLRLIYYSQIVNDFQKGDIAEGYSVSREKKESFPLTVTSAQKNPTAFYLCASRRQGARNYGYTFGSGTRLTVV.

With regard to this clonotype: This could be a read error, since a much larger clone is one nucleotide away. This rearrangement joins TRBV7-6 to TRBJ2-3; tentative D call: TRBD1 (5 bases). In germline, CDR1 is SGHVS, CDR2 FNYEAQ. V was pared by 3 bases and J by 0 bases, with 13 bases between. CDR3 size: 16 residues. The CDR3 nucleotides read TGTGCCAGCAGCTTCCCAGGTGGGGCTAGCACAGATACGCAGTATTTT. The encoded protein is CASSFPGGASTDTQYF. Combining the CDR3 with reference TRBV7-6 and TRBJ2-3 gives the whole variable domain GAGVSQSPRYKVTKRGQDVALRCDPISGHVSLYWYRQALGQGPEFLTYFNYEAQQDKSGLPNDRFSAERPEGSISTLTIQRTEQRDSAMYRCASSFPGGASTDTQYFGPGTRLTVL.

There are a few counts of this clonotype. The chain uses TRBV27 and TRBJ2-1; D gene uncertain. Trimming left V 5 bases short and J 5 bases short, with 10 bases between. CDR1 is MNHEY and CDR2 is SMNVEV in the germline V gene (reference sequence). The CDR3 covers 13 residues. CDR3 coding DNA: TGTGCCAGCAGTCCCGGACGGAACAATGAGCAGTTCTTC. Translated, it gives CASSPGRNNEQFF.

The chain has TRBV27 and TRBJ2-7; D is perhaps TRBD1 (5 bases). In germline, CDR1 is MNHEY, CDR2 SMNVEV (reference sequence). This CDR3 has 13 amino acids. V lost 5 bases to trimming and J lost 2 bases, with 10 bases between them. The CDR3 sequence: CASSQRQPYEQYF. For the CDR3, the DNA is TGTGCCAGCAGTCAAAGACAGCCCTACGAGCAGTACTTC.

This clonotype was observed many times. The chain carries TRBV7-6 and TRBJ2-1; 10 bases fit TRBD1. Germline V gene lookup returns CDR1 SGHVS and CDR2 FNYEAQ. After removal of 1 base from V and 8 bases from J, the junction contained 5 bases not matched to a gene. The CDR3 spans 15 residues. CDR3 sequence (DNA): TGTGCCAGCAGCTTAGTCGGACAGGGGGTGGATGAGCAGTTCTTC. Its translation: CASSLVGQGVDEQFF.

This clonotype was detected a few times. V and J are TRBV11-3 and TRBJ2-1; no clear D gene. The CDR3 has 13 amino acids. The germline gives CDR1 SGHNT, CDR2 YENEEA. Trimming pared 3 bases from V and 5 bases from J, leaving 8 bases between. The CDR3 reads CASSLGMDNEQFF. The CDR3 DNA reads as TGTGCCAGCAGCTTGGGTATGGACAATGAGCAGTTCTTC.

The sample holds many counts of this clonotype. The chain links TRBV7-2 to TRBJ2-5; 10 positions match TRBD2. This CDR3 region has 15 residues. CDR1 and CDR2 (germline): SGHTA, FQGNSA. With 5 bases clipped from V and 4 bases from J, the junction kept 7 bases outside the gene matches. As DNA, the CDR3 is TGTGCCAGCAGCGGGAGCGGGGGGGCAAGAGAGACCCAGTACTTC. It specifies CASSGSGGARETQYF.

This clonotype was observed a few times. The chain links TRBV7-9 to TRBJ1-1, with 8 nucleotides matching TRBD1. V was pared by 5 bases and J by 3 bases, with 8 bases of the junction left unmatched. The CDR3 is 15 amino acids. Germline assignment: CDR1 SEHNR and CDR2 FQNEAQ (reference sequence). In nucleotides, the CDR3 is TGTGCCAGCAGCGACCGGACAGGGCGGGACACTGAAGCTTTCTTT. This encodes CASSDRTGRDTEAFF.

At least ten counts were recorded for this clonotype. The chain combines TRBV7-2 with TRBJ1-5; D might be TRBD1 (5 bases). The CDR3 runs 19 residues. Trimming removed 0 bases at V and 2 bases at J, with 20 bases between. Germline-derived CDR1 and CDR2 are SGHTA and FQGNSA. CDR3 sequence (DNA): TGTGCCAGCAGCTTAGCGGGCAGGGAGGAGGTATATGGCAATCAGCCCCAGCATTTT. Its protein product is CASSLAGREEVYGNQPQHF.

The sample holds a few counts of this clonotype. V usage is TRBV5-1 and J usage is TRBJ1-2, with 12 bases lining up with TRBD1. CDR3 length: 16 residues. The ends lost 2 bases at V and 7 bases at J; junction bases unmatched: 9. Germline V gives CDR1 SGHRS, CDR2 YFSETQ. CDR3 DNA sequence: TGCGCCAGCAGCTTCCTGGGACAGGGGGCCGTCTCTGGCTACACCTTC. Translating it yields CASSFLGQGAVSGYTF.

In this sample, this clonotype turned up many times. The CDR3 DNA reads as TGTGCCAGCAGCTTAGCGTTCGGGGCCTACGAGCAGTACTTC. Translating gives CASSLAFGAYEQYF. The rearrangement joins TRBV7-9 to TRBJ2-7, with a possible D match to TRBD2 (5 bases). V was shortened by 0 bases and J by 2 bases, with 8 bases between the two germline ends. Per the germline V gene, CDR1 is SEHNR and CDR2 is FQNEAQ (reference sequence). The CDR3 has 14 residues.

The V and J genes are TRBV4-3 and TRBJ2-1; TRBD1 matches at 9 bases. CDR1 and CDR2 from the germline V gene are LGHNA and YSLEER. This CDR3 comprises 17 residues. The trim removed 4 bases at V and 4 bases at J, leaving 11 bases unmatched. The DNA for the CDR3 is TGCGCCAGCAGCCCGGGACAGGGACGACTCCTTTACAATGAGCAGTTCTTC. This encodes CASSPGQGRLLYNEQFF.

This clonotype was found many times. This sequence joins TRBV28 and TRBJ2-1; no clear D gene. Germline V CDR1 and CDR2: MDHEN, SYDVKM. V was trimmed by 3 bases and J by 4 bases, leaving 13 bases between them. There are 15 residues in the CDR3. The CDR3, as DNA: TGTGCCAGCAGTTTTTTTCGTTTGGGATACAATGAGCAGTTCTTC. Its protein is CASSFFRLGYNEQFF.

In its sample, this clonotype was seen a few times. The V call is TRBV6-2 or TRBV6-3, the J call TRBJ2-3, with D possibly matching TRBD2 (6 bases). The CDR3 sequence is 13 residues long. Looked up from germline, CDR1 is MNHEY and CDR2 is SVGEGT. V was pared by 5 bases and J by 2 bases, with 8 bases between. CDR3 residues: CASSRLVTDTQYF. Here the CDR3 DNA reads TGTGCCAGCAGTAGACTAGTCACAGATACGCAGTATTTT.